A selection of T cell receptor beta chains follows, all from one sample in a study of long-term antiretroviral therapy in people with HIV. TCRdb's table, derived via immunoSEQ multiplex PCR, lists solely in-frame clones and lacks some. The data hold about 30,000 clones, with 90% observed a single time. The source was unsorted PBMCs, collected 3.2 years before starting antiretroviral therapy. The receptors originated from a middle-aged man with HIV. Both conserved end residues are part of each CDR3. Fields, in order: V gene, D gene, clone size, J gene, CDR3 protein. D genes are given only for firm matches. Clone size appears in some rows only: once, few, many, or a class for an expanded clone.

V gene: TRBV19; D gene: NA; clone size: NA; J gene: TRBJ2-7; CDR3 protein: CASSMGYWQYF
V gene: TRBV11-1; D gene: TRBD1; clone size: NA; J gene: TRBJ1-2; CDR3 protein: CASSLALGGGNGYTF
V gene: TRBV5-1; D gene: NA; clone size: NA; J gene: TRBJ2-5; CDR3 protein: CASSLDGGSYETQYF
V gene: TRBV13; D gene: TRBD2; clone size: NA; J gene: TRBJ2-7; CDR3 protein: CASSLGRLAGVSYF
V gene: TRBV15; D gene: NA; clone size: NA; J gene: TRBJ1-6; CDR3 protein: CATSRVRGDYNSPLHF
V gene: TRBV11-3; D gene: NA; clone size: NA; J gene: TRBJ2-7; CDR3 protein: CASSLGAGRYEQYF
V gene: TRBV14; D gene: NA; clone size: NA; J gene: TRBJ2-7; CDR3 protein: CASSQGWTYEQYF
V gene: TRBV7-9; D gene: NA; clone size: NA; J gene: TRBJ2-7; CDR3 protein: CASSPGGETDEQYF
V gene: TRBV30; D gene: NA; clone size: NA; J gene: TRBJ1-2; CDR3 protein: CAWKRFAGRNGYTF
V gene: TRBV7-2; D gene: TRBD2; clone size: once; J gene: TRBJ2-7; CDR3 protein: CASSPRTSGTYEQYF
V gene: TRBV6-1; D gene: TRBD2; clone size: NA; J gene: TRBJ2-1; CDR3 protein: CASSEVGGRAREQFF
V gene: TRBV5-1; D gene: TRBD1; clone size: NA; J gene: TRBJ2-7; CDR3 protein: CASSFGTGGFEQYF
V gene: TRBV5-1; D gene: TRBD2; clone size: NA; J gene: TRBJ2-1; CDR3 protein: CASSQRLAGHNEQFF
V gene: TRBV6-1; D gene: TRBD1; clone size: NA; J gene: TRBJ1-2; CDR3 protein: CASSDTRGLYGYTF
V gene: TRBV29-1; D gene: NA; clone size: NA; J gene: TRBJ2-7; CDR3 protein: CSYLSAQLGSYEQYF
V gene: TRBV7-9; D gene: NA; clone size: NA; J gene: TRBJ1-2; CDR3 protein: CASSRDSGGYTF
V gene: TRBV7-7; D gene: TRBD2; clone size: once; J gene: TRBJ2-1; CDR3 protein: CASSLGGGAAYNEQFF
V gene: TRBV21-1; D gene: NA; clone size: once; J gene: TRBJ2-7; CDR3 protein: CASSNPDRGPYEQYF
V gene: TRBV18; D gene: TRBD2; clone size: NA; J gene: TRBJ2-3; CDR3 protein: CASSPRLAGGRVPTDTQYF
V gene: TRBV6-5; D gene: NA; clone size: NA; J gene: TRBJ2-3; CDR3 protein: CASRAPGGTQYF
V gene: TRBV18; D gene: NA; clone size: few; J gene: TRBJ1-5; CDR3 protein: CASSPREGFQPQHF
V gene: TRBV7-9; D gene: TRBD2; clone size: NA; J gene: TRBJ2-1; CDR3 protein: CASSPGLAGNRGEQFF
V gene: TRBV18; D gene: NA; clone size: NA; J gene: TRBJ1-4; CDR3 protein: CASSPPHQGTNEKLFF
V gene: TRBV10-3; D gene: NA; clone size: NA; J gene: TRBJ1-1; CDR3 protein: CAGRDTLGTEAFF
V gene: TRBV2; D gene: NA; clone size: once; J gene: TRBJ2-2; CDR3 protein: CASKRGLARTGELFF
V gene: TRBV10-3; D gene: TRBD1; clone size: NA; J gene: TRBJ1-2; CDR3 protein: CAISESTGRHGYTF
V gene: TRBV6-6; D gene: NA; clone size: NA; J gene: TRBJ1-2; CDR3 protein: CARPKNLGYGYTF
V gene: TRBV6-5; D gene: NA; clone size: NA; J gene: TRBJ2-1; CDR3 protein: CASSYSAGGTYNEQFF
V gene: TRBV29-1; D gene: NA; clone size: NA; J gene: NA; CDR3 protein: CSVDDRYEQYF
V gene: TRBV25-1; D gene: NA; clone size: NA; J gene: TRBJ1-5; CDR3 protein: CASSDGRFSNQPQHF
V gene: TRBV6-6; D gene: NA; clone size: NA; J gene: TRBJ2-5; CDR3 protein: CASSYSPGPETQYF
V gene: TRBV6-6; D gene: NA; clone size: NA; J gene: TRBJ1-3; CDR3 protein: CASSYYGGPGNTIYF
V gene: TRBV19; D gene: TRBD1; clone size: once; J gene: TRBJ1-6; CDR3 protein: CASSPDRVGNSPLHF
V gene: TRBV25-1; D gene: TRBD1; clone size: NA; J gene: TRBJ1-4; CDR3 protein: CASSEHGTGWTNEKLFF
V gene: TRBV14; D gene: TRBD2; clone size: NA; J gene: TRBJ2-7; CDR3 protein: CASSQRGTTYEQYF
V gene: TRBV19; D gene: NA; clone size: NA; J gene: TRBJ2-3; CDR3 protein: CASSMGPGDSTDTQYF
V gene: TRBV4-2; D gene: TRBD2; clone size: NA; J gene: TRBJ2-7; CDR3 protein: CASSPSVAGIISYEQYF
V gene: TRBV6-6; D gene: TRBD1; clone size: NA; J gene: TRBJ2-1; CDR3 protein: CATRDSSYNEQFF
V gene: TRBV7-2; D gene: NA; clone size: NA; J gene: TRBJ2-2; CDR3 protein: CASSFGLLVTELFF
V gene: TRBV5-1; D gene: NA; clone size: NA; J gene: TRBJ2-5; CDR3 protein: CASTVTSEETQYF
V gene: TRBV6-5; D gene: NA; clone size: NA; J gene: TRBJ1-1; CDR3 protein: CASINGQSNTEAFF
V gene: TRBV7-2; D gene: NA; clone size: NA; J gene: TRBJ1-1; CDR3 protein: CASSLVPENTEAFF
V gene: TRBV2; D gene: NA; clone size: NA; J gene: TRBJ1-2; CDR3 protein: CASSEAPAPYGYTF
V gene: TRBV7-2; D gene: NA; clone size: NA; J gene: TRBJ2-3; CDR3 protein: CASTWGTDTQYF
V gene: TRBV7-9; D gene: TRBD2; clone size: NA; J gene: TRBJ2-2; CDR3 protein: CASSRTSGVTGELFF
V gene: TRBV28; D gene: TRBD2; clone size: NA; J gene: TRBJ2-7; CDR3 protein: CASSYTPGRGGEQYF
V gene: TRBV5-1; D gene: NA; clone size: NA; J gene: TRBJ2-2; CDR3 protein: CASSGRTNTGELFF
V gene: TRBV5-4; D gene: NA; clone size: NA; J gene: TRBJ2-7; CDR3 protein: CASTLDPWDEQYF
V gene: TRBV21-1; D gene: NA; clone size: NA; J gene: TRBJ1-5; CDR3 protein: CASSSRTPFSDQPQHF
V gene: TRBV11-2; D gene: NA; clone size: NA; J gene: TRBJ1-2; CDR3 protein: CASSSAFSGLSGYTF
V gene: TRBV5-4; D gene: TRBD2; clone size: NA; J gene: TRBJ2-2; CDR3 protein: CASSPGGDTGELFF
V gene: TRBV4-3; D gene: NA; clone size: NA; J gene: TRBJ1-3; CDR3 protein: CASSQEGRPTTIYF
V gene: TRBV7-9; D gene: TRBD2; clone size: NA; J gene: TRBJ2-1; CDR3 protein: CASSDLGSSGGSSYNEQFF
V gene: TRBV7-2; D gene: NA; clone size: NA; J gene: TRBJ1-1; CDR3 protein: CASSLVVTNTEAFF
V gene: TRBV28; D gene: TRBD1; clone size: NA; J gene: TRBJ2-5; CDR3 protein: CASSLGQGVGTQYF